This is a list of T cell receptor beta chains from one sample in a study of cytomegalovirus exposure and HLA in healthy donors. TCRdb keeps only in-frame clones here, not all; method: immunoSEQ multiplex PCR. The sample shows 150,000 or so clones, roughly three quarters of them seen only once. The sequenced material came from PBMCs. Receptors were obtained from a man aged 40-55 years in good health and CMV-seropositive. Both conserved end residues are part of each CDR3. A D gene is named only where the DNA matches it firmly. Size values are once, few and many counts, or a class for expanded clones, and some rows have none.

15	TRBV14	TRBD1	few	TRBJ1-1	CASSPWGTGYTEAFF	TGTGCCAGCAGCCCCTGGGGGACAGGGTACACTGAAGCTTTCTTT
15	TRBV6-1	-	few	TRBJ2-7	CATSIRQPLPSEQYF	TGTGCCACCTCCATTCGACAGCCACTCCCGAGCGAGCAGTACTTC
16	TRBV30	TRBD1	-	TRBJ1-5	CAWSLATGVSNQPQHF	TGTGCCTGGAGCCTTGCGACAGGGGTTAGCAATCAGCCCCAGCATTTT
14	TRBV7-7	-	once	TRBJ1-1	CASSLCRGKAEAFF	TGTGCTAGCAGCTTATGTCGCGGCAAGGCTGAAGCTTTCTTT
16	TRBV11-1	TRBD1	-	TRBJ2-7	CASSFNPRDSSYEQYF	TGTGCCAGCAGCTTCAACCCAAGGGACAGCTCCTACGAGCAGTACTTC
16	TRBV2	TRBD1	-	TRBJ1-2	CASTQLSDRAYYGYTF	TGTGCCAGCACCCAATTATCCGACAGGGCGTACTATGGCTACACCTTC
15	TRBV11-3	TRBD2	once	TRBJ2-2	CASSPTGGSTGELFF	TGTGCCAGCAGCCCCACGGGGGGGTCCACCGGGGAGCTGTTTTTT
14	TRBV27	-	-	TRBJ2-3	CASSPPRGTDTQYF	TGTGCCAGCAGTCCACCACGGGGCACAGATACGCAGTATTTT
14	TRBV6-1	-	-	TRBJ2-1	CASSPENWANEQFF	TGTGCCAGCAGTCCCGAGAACTGGGCCAATGAGCAGTTCTTC
13	TRBV6-6	-	-	TRBJ2-7	CASSQTDSYEQYF	TGTGCCAGCAGTCAGACAGATTCCTACGAGCAGTACTTC
12	TRBV25-1	TRBD1	-	TRBJ2-2	CATLGQGRELFF	TGTGCCACCCTTGGACAGGGCAGAGAGCTGTTTTTT
15	TRBV7-9	TRBD1	-	TRBJ1-5	CASSLGTALNQPQHF	TGTGCCAGCAGCTTGGGGACAGCGTTAAATCAGCCCCAGCATTTT
15	TRBV6-5	-	few	TRBJ1-5	CASSYSWGLNQPQHF	TGTGCCAGCAGTTACTCATGGGGGCTCAATCAGCCCCAGCATTTT
15	TRBV5-1	TRBD1	-	TRBJ1-1	CASRPGTGVYTEAFF	TGCGCCAGCAGACCCGGGACAGGGGTCTACACTGAAGCTTTCTTT
13	TRBV7-9	-	-	TRBJ2-1	CASSPNSYNEQFF	TGTGCCAGCAGCCCCAACTCCTACAATGAGCAGTTCTTC
15	TRBV2	-	-	TRBJ1-6	CASEKPTDSNSPLHF	TGTGCCAGCGAAAAGCCGACGGACAGTAATTCACCCCTCCACTTT
16	TRBV7-6	-	-	TRBJ2-6	CASSLAQGGGANVLTF	TGTGCCAGCAGCTTAGCCCAGGGTGGTGGGGCCAACGTCCTGACTTTC
14	TRBV29-1	TRBD1	-	TRBJ2-1	CSVEGDSFNNEQFF	TGCAGCGTTGAGGGGGACAGCTTTAACAATGAGCAGTTCTTC
16	TRBV5-1	-	-	TRBJ1-2	CASSSDLLQGPYGYTF	TGCGCCAGCAGTTCGGACTTACTACAGGGTCCCTATGGCTACACCTTC
14	TRBV27	-	-	TRBJ2-7	CASSLQGYFYEQYF	TGTGCCAGCAGTTTACAGGGGTATTTCTACGAGCAGTACTTC
15	TRBV5-1	TRBD2	-	TRBJ2-7	CASSQRTSGAYEQYF	TGCGCCAGCAGCCAGAGGACTAGCGGCGCCTACGAGCAGTACTTC
19	TRBV7-8	-	few	TRBJ1-3	CASSLATQGGISVGNTIYF	TGTGCCAGCAGCTTAGCTACACAGGGTGGAATAAGTGTTGGAAACACCATATATTTT
15	TRBV7-3	-	-	TRBJ2-7	CASSHSGLTRNEQYF	TGTGCCAGCAGTCACTCAGGACTAACTCGAAACGAGCAGTACTTC
14	TRBV4-3	TRBD1	-	TRBJ2-7	CASSPRTGGKEQYF	TGCGCCAGCAGCCCGAGGACAGGGGGCAAAGAGCAGTACTTC
16	TRBV5-6	TRBD2	-	TRBJ2-3	CASSSPLAGAPDTQYF	TGTGCCAGCAGCTCCCCCCTAGCGGGGGCCCCAGATACGCAGTATTTT
15	TRBV12-5	-	-	TRBJ1-1	CASGFMQGRNTEAFF	TGTGCTAGTGGTTTCATGCAGGGGCGGAACACTGAAGCTTTCTTT
17	TRBV4-3	-	-	TRBJ1-4	CASSHAEASATNEKLFF	TGCGCCAGCAGCCACGCGGAAGCTTCTGCAACTAATGAAAAACTGTTTTTT
13	TRBV9	-	-	TRBJ1-5	CASSVGQNQPQHF	TGTGCCAGCAGCGTAGGACAGAATCAGCCCCAGCATTTT
15	TRBV4-1	TRBD1	-	TRBJ1-2	CASSQTGRLEYGYTF	TGCGCCAGCAGCCAGACAGGGAGGTTGGAATATGGCTACACCTTC
15	TRBV7-9	TRBD1	many	TRBJ1-1	CASSPGTARGTEAFF	TGTGCCAGCAGCCCAGGGACAGCACGTGGCACTGAAGCTTTCTTT
15	TRBV30	TRBD1	-	TRBJ2-7	CAWSPPGTGYYEQYF	TGTGCCTGGAGTCCCCCGGGGACAGGGTACTACGAGCAGTACTTC
16	TRBV7-8	-	-	TRBJ2-1	CASSPGGWSAYNEQFF	TGTGCCAGCAGCCCAGGAGGGTGGAGCGCCTACAATGAGCAGTTCTTC
14	TRBV18	-	-	TRBJ1-5	CASSRVGDDQPQHF	TGTGCCAGCTCACGGGTAGGGGATGATCAGCCCCAGCATTTT
14	TRBV30	TRBD2	-	TRBJ2-5	CAWGLIAGGATQYF	TGCGCCTGGGGACTCATAGCGGGGGGAGCTACCCAGTACTTC
15	TRBV27	TRBD2	-	TRBJ2-3	CASSTLAGFTDTQYF	TGTGCCAGCTCTACACTAGCGGGGTTCACAGATACGCAGTATTTT
14	TRBV7-9	-	-	TRBJ1-4	CASSLSLTNEKLFF	TGTGCCAGCAGCTTAAGCCTAACTAATGAAAAACTGTTTTTT
17	TRBV7-2	TRBD2	once	TRBJ2-1	CASSLGSSGGTYNEQFF	TGTGCCAGCAGCTTAGGGAGTAGCGGGGGGACCTACAATGAGCAGTTCTTC
15	TRBV7-2	-	-	TRBJ1-6	CASSLAGRGNSPLHF	TGTGCCAGCAGCTTAGCGGGCAGGGGAAATTCACCCCTCCACTTT
15	TRBV7-9	TRBD1	-	TRBJ2-7	CASSFLRTGAYEQYF	TGTGCCAGCAGCTTCCTTAGGACAGGAGCCTACGAGCAGTACTTC
15	TRBV4-1	-	-	TRBJ1-2	CASSQDRGKAYGYTF	TGCGCCAGCAGCCAAGATCGCGGCAAGGCCTATGGCTACACCTTC
15	TRBV7-2	TRBD1	-	TRBJ1-5	CASSSPGQGPRPQHF	TGTGCCAGCAGCTCACCGGGACAGGGACCCCGGCCCCAGCATTTT
15	TRBV6-1	TRBD1	-	TRBJ2-5	CATQKPGQGRETQYF	TGTGCCACCCAGAAACCGGGACAGGGGCGGGAGACCCAGTACTTC
15	TRBV6-1	-	once	TRBJ2-3	CASSDSINLIDTQYF	TGTGCCAGCAGCGACAGCATAAACCTCATAGATACGCAGTATTTT
15	TRBV9	TRBD1	-	TRBJ1-5	CASSAGTDSNQPQHF	TGTGCCAGCAGCGCAGGGACAGATAGCAATCAGCCCCAGCATTTT
16	TRBV7-3	TRBD2	-	TRBJ2-6	CASSQARVRGANVLTF	TGTGCCAGCAGCCAAGCCCGCGTGCGGGGGGCGAACGTCCTGACTTTC
14	TRBV7-9	-	-	TRBJ1-1	CASSPGGRDTEAFF	TGTGCCAGCAGCCCGGGGGGGCGGGACACTGAAGCTTTCTTT
15	TRBV11-2	TRBD2	-	TRBJ2-7	CASSPGLAGGNEQYF	TGTGCCAGCAGCCCCGGACTAGCGGGGGGCAACGAGCAGTACTTC
15	TRBV7-2	-	once	TRBJ1-2	CASSLDRLQNYGYTF	TGTGCCAGCAGCTTAGACAGGCTTCAAAACTATGGCTACACCTTC
16	TRBV7-8	TRBD1	-	TRBJ2-3	CASSPPQGAEADTQYF	TGTGCCAGCAGCCCCCCCCAGGGGGCGGAGGCAGATACGCAGTATTTT
15	TRBV27	TRBD1	-	TRBJ1-2	CASTTIMGQGSSYTF	TGTGCCAGCACTACTATCATGGGACAGGGAAGTAGCTACACCTTC
15	TRBV9	-	few	TRBJ1-3	CASSVGGKAGNTIYF	TGTGCCAGCAGCGTAGGGGGCAAGGCTGGAAACACCATATATTTT
15	TRBV4-2	-	-	TRBJ1-6	CASSPVEAKSSPLHF	TGTGCCAGCAGCCCGGTGGAGGCAAAGAGTTCACCCCTCCACTTT
14	TRBV5-1	TRBD1	-	TRBJ1-1	CASSSTQGDTEAFF	TGCGCCAGCAGCAGTACACAGGGGGACACTGAAGCTTTCTTT